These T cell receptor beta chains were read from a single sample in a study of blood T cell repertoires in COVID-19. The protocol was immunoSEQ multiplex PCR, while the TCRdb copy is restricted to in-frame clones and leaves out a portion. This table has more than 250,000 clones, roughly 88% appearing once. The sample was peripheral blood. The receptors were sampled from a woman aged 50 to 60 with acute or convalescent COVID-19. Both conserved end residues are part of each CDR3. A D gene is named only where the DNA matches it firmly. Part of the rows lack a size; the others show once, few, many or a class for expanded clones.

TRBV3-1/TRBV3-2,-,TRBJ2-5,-,TGTGCCAGCAGCCAAACCCCTCCATGGAACAGAGAGACCCAGTACTTC,CASSQTPPWNRETQYF
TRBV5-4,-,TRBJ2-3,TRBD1,TGTGCCAGCAGTACCACGACAGGGACCCTCACAGATACGCAGTATTTT,CASSTTTGTLTDTQYF
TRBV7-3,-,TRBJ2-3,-,TGTGCCAGCAGCTTTGCGGGGTTAAAAGATACGCAGTATTTT,CASSFAGLKDTQYF
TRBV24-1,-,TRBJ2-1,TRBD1,TGTGCCACCAGTGACCCCGGGACAGGGGTCTACAATGAGCAGTTCTTC,CATSDPGTGVYNEQFF
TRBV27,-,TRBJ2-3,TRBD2,TGTGCCAGCAGTTTAGGGTTGCTAGCGGTTAGCACAGATACGCAGTATTTT,CASSLGLLAVSTDTQYF
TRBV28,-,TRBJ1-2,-,TGTGCCAGCAGTTTTGGGGGCAGCGGCTATGGCTACACCTTC,CASSFGGSGYGYTF
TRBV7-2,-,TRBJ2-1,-,TGTGCCAGCAGCCCTGGAGGACCGGGGAGCGATGAGCAGTTCTTC,CASSPGGPGSDEQFF
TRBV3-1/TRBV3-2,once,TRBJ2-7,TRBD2,TGTGCCAGCAGCCAAGGGGGGCCAAGAGAGCGGGGGCCCCCCCCCTACGAGCAGTACTTC,CASSQGGPRERGPPPYEQYF
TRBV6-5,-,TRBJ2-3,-,TGTGCCAGCAGTTACTCATCGGGGAATAGGGCAGATACGCAGTATTTT,CASSYSSGNRADTQYF
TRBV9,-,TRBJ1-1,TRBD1,TGTGCCAGCAGCGCTCCGGGACAGGGGGCCGAGAACACTGAAGCTTTCTTT,CASSAPGQGAENTEAFF
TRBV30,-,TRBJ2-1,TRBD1,TGTGCCTGCCGTGAGGGGGCGGACTCCTACAATGAGCAGTTCTTC,CACREGADSYNEQFF
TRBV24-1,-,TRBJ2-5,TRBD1,TGTGCCACCTCAGGGACAGGGAGGGGAGAGACCCAGTACTTC,CATSGTGRGETQYF
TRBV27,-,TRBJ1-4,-,TGTGCCAGCAGTCATGAGGGTCATGAAAAACTGTTTTTT,CASSHEGHEKLFF
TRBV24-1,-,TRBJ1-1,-,TGTGCCACCAGTGATTTGTTGCAGGGGCGAGCTTTCTTT,CATSDLLQGRAFF
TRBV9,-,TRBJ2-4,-,TGTGCCAGCAGCGTAGCAGGGACCAAAAACATTCAGTACTTC,CASSVAGTKNIQYF
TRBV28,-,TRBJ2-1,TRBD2,TGTGCCAGCAGTTCACTAGCGGGAGGCCGCTCCTACAATGAGCAGTTCTTC,CASSSLAGGRSYNEQFF
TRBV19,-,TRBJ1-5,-,TGTGCCAGTAGTATGAGGAATCAGCCCCAGCATTTT,CASSMRNQPQHF
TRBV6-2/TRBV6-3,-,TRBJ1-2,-,TGTGCCAGCAGTTACTTAAGAGATGGCTACACCTTC,CASSYLRDGYTF
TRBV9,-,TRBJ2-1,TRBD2,TGTGCCAGCAGTCTTCAACTAGCGGGATACAATGAGCAGTTCTTC,CASSLQLAGYNEQFF
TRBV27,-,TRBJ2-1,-,TGTGCCAGCAGTTTATCGGGGCAGTACAATGAGCAGTTCTTC,CASSLSGQYNEQFF
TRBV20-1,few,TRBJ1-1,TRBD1,TGCAGTGCTAGTTTCTTGGGACAGGAAGTCATGAACACTGAAGCTTTCTTT,CSASFLGQEVMNTEAFF
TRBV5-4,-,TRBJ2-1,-,TGTGCCAGCAGCTTGGACGGCGGAAACTCCTACAATGAGCAGTTCTTC,CASSLDGGNSYNEQFF
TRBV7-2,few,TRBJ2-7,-,TGTGCCAGCAGCCAGCAGACAGGTGGGAGCTACGAGCAGTACTTC,CASSQQTGGSYEQYF
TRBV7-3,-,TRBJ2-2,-,TGTGCCAGCAGCTTAAATACAGGGTGGGCCGGGGAGCTGTTTTTT,CASSLNTGWAGELFF
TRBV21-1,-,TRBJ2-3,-,TGTGCCACCGGGACTAGCGGATATAGCACAGATACGCAGTATTTT,CATGTSGYSTDTQYF
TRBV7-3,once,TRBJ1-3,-,TGTGCCAGCAGCTTAACAAGGGAGAGCTCTGGAAACACCATATATTTT,CASSLTRESSGNTIYF
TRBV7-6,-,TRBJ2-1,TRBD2,TGTGCCAGCAGCACCCCGCATAGGGGAGGGCACAATGAGCAGTTCTTC,CASSTPHRGGHNEQFF
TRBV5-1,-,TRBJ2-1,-,TGCGCCAGCAGCTTGGCCCCGGTCGCGGCAGTAGGCAATGAGCAGTTCTTC,CASSLAPVAAVGNEQFF
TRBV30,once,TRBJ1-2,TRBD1,TGTGCCTGGAGTCAACAGGGGGGAGAAGGCTACACCTTC,CAWSQQGGEGYTF
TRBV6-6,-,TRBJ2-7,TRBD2,TGTGCCACCAGGAGGACTAGCGGGAGGGGATACGAGCAGTACTTC,CATRRTSGRGYEQYF
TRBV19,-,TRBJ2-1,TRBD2,TGTGCCAGTAGTAGGCGGGAGCACGAGGATGAGCAGTTCTTC,CASSRREHEDEQFF